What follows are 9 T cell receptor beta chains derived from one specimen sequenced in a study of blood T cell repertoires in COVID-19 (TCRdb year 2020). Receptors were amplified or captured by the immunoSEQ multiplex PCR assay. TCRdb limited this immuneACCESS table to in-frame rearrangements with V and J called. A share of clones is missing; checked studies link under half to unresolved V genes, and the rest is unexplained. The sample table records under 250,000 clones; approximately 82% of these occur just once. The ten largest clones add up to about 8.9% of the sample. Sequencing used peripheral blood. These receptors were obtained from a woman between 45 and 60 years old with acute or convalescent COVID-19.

CDR3 residues: CASSQVGQGVGEQYF. Written as DNA, the CDR3 is TGTGCCAGCAGCCAGGTTGGACAGGGGGTAGGCGAGCAGTACTTC. The rearrangement uses TRBV5-8 and TRBJ2-7, with TRBD1 matching over 10 bases. Germline V CDR1 and CDR2: SGHTS, YDEGEE. The CDR3 is made up of 15 amino acids. The trim removed 4 bases at V and 6 bases at J, leaving 10 bases unmatched.

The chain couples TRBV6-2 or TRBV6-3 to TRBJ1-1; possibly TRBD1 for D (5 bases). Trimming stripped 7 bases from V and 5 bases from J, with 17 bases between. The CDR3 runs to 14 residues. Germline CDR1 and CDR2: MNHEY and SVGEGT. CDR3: CASTPRGGATEAFF. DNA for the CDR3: TGTGCCAGCACCCCCCGGGGGGGTGCGACTGAAGCTTTCTTT.

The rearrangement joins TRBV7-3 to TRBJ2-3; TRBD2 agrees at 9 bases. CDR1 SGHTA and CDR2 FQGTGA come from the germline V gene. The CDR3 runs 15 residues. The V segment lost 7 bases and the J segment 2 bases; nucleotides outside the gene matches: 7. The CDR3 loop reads CASTRGRGNTDTQYF. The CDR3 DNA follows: TGTGCCAGCACTCGCGGGAGGGGGAACACAGATACGCAGTATTTT.

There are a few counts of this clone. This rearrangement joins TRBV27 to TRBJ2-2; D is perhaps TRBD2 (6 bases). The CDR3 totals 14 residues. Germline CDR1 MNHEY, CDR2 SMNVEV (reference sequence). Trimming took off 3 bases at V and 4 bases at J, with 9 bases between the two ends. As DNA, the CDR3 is TGTGCCAGCAGTTTCAACGGGGGCACCGGGGAGCTGTTTTTT. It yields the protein CASSFNGGTGELFF.

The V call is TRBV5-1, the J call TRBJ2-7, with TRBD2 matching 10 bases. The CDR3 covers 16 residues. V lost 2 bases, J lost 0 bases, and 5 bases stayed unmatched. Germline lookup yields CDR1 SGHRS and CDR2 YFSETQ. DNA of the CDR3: TGCGCCAGCAGCTTTTCTCTAGCGGGGGCCTCCTACGAGCAGTACTTC. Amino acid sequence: CASSFSLAGASYEQYF.

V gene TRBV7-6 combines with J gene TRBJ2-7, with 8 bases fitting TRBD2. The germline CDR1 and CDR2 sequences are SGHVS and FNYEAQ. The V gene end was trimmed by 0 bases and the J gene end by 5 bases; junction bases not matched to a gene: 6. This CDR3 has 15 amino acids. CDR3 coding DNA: TGTGCCAGCAGCTTAGCGGCGGGAGGTCTGGACGAGCAGTACTTC. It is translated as CASSLAAGGLDEQYF.

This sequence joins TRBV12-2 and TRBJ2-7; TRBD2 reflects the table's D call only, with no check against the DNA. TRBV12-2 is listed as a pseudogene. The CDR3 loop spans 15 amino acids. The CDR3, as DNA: TGTGCAAGTCGCGGGACTAGCGGGAAGTTATACGAGCAGTACTTC. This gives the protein CASRGTSGKLYEQYF.

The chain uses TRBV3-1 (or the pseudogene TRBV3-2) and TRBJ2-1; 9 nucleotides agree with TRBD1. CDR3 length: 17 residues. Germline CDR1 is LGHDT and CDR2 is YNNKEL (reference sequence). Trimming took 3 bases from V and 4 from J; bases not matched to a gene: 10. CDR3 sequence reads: CASSHPPGTGRYNEQFF. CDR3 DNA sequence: TGTGCCAGCAGCCACCCGCCGGGGACAGGGAGGTACAATGAGCAGTTCTTC.

Written as DNA, the CDR3 is TGTGCCAGCACCCGGGGGGCGTGGGGCCAAAAAGAGACCCAGTACTTC. It is translated as CASTRGAWGQKETQYF. V gene TRBV2 combines with J gene TRBJ2-5; D may be TRBD2 (7 bases). Trimming took 7 bases from V and 3 from J, leaving 21 bases between them. The CDR3 is made up of 16 amino acids. Germline assignment: CDR1 SNHLY and CDR2 FYNNEI.